The rows below give T cell receptor beta chains drawn from one sample of a study of T-cell memory formation after mild COVID-19. TCRdb re-derived calls from the 5' RACE reads in MiXCR, one entry per CDR3 protein. The data show 400,000 or so distinct CDR3 sequences, with 20% seen just once and 8.4% held by the top ten. The sequenced material came from PBMCs or a T cell subset sorted from them (not recorded which). These receptors all stem from an adult woman who had mild COVID-19 (a few samples of this study predate the infection). Cell type and time point are not known. Both conserved end residues are part of each CDR3. D genes are given only for firm matches. Clone size is shown for a subset of rows, as once, few, many or a class of expanded clone.

V gene,clone size,J gene,D gene,CDR3 DNA,CDR3 protein
TRBV2,few,TRBJ1-3,NA,TGTGCCAGCAGTGACCCGAACTCTGGAAACACCATATATTTT,CASSDPNSGNTIYF
TRBV5-6,NA,TRBJ1-2,NA,TGTGCCAGCAGCTTGGTACCGAGCTATGGCTACACCTTC,CASSLVPSYGYTF
TRBV2,NA,TRBJ2-2,NA,TGTGCCAGCAGCAGTACACCCGGGGAGCTGTTTTTT,CASSSTPGELFF
TRBV14,few,TRBJ2-1,NA,TGTGCCAGCAGCCAAGATAGTATGTTTGAGCAGTTCTTC,CASSQDSMFEQFF
TRBV5-4,few,TRBJ1-1,NA,TGTGCCAGCAGCTTGAGGTCGCCTAACACTGAAGCTTTCTTT,CASSLRSPNTEAFF
TRBV5-1,NA,TRBJ1-4,NA,TGCGCCAGCAGGCGGGGAGCGGTTTCAACTAATGAAAAACTGTTTTTT,CASRRGAVSTNEKLFF
TRBV29-1,NA,TRBJ2-7,NA,TGCAGCGTTGTGGACAGCTCCTACGAGCAGTACTTC,CSVVDSSYEQYF
TRBV7-2,NA,TRBJ2-1,TRBD2,TGTGCCAGCAGTTCCGAACCGCGACTAGCGGGAGTCGATGAGCAGTTCTTC,CASSSEPRLAGVDEQFF
TRBV14,NA,TRBJ2-5,NA,TGTGCCAGCAGCCAACCCGGACAGCCCGGGACCCAGTACTTC,CASSQPGQPGTQYF
TRBV24-1,few,TRBJ1-5,NA,TGTGCCACCAGGGAAGGGGGGTCCGGCAATCAGCCCCAGCATTTT,CATREGGSGNQPQHF
TRBV4-1,NA,TRBJ2-3,TRBD2,TGCGCCAGCAGCCAATTACTAGCGGGGGGGCCGGATACGCAGTATTTT,CASSQLLAGGPDTQYF
TRBV29-1,NA,TRBJ2-6,NA,TGCAGCGTTGAAACCTCACTGGGGGCCAACGTCCTGACTTTC,CSVETSLGANVLTF
TRBV6-5,NA,TRBJ1-1,NA,TGTGCCAGCAGTTATTTTGACGACACTGAAGCTTTCTTT,CASSYFDDTEAFF
TRBV20-1,NA,TRBJ1-1,NA,TGCAGTGCGCCGAGGGTCGCTGAAGCTTTCTTT,CSAPRVAEAFF
TRBV30,NA,TRBJ1-3,TRBD1,TGTGCCTGGAGTGTGACGGACAGGATAATATATTTT,CAWSVTDRIIYF
TRBV7-2,few,TRBJ1-1,NA,TGTGCCAGCAGCTTAGAAGGCGGGACATCAGCTTTCTTT,CASSLEGGTSAFF
TRBV12-3/TRBV12-4,few,TRBJ2-2,TRBD1,TGTGCCAGTAAAGACAGGGTCCCCGGGGAGCTGTTTTTT,CASKDRVPGELFF
TRBV24-1,NA,TRBJ2-1,NA,TGTGCCACCAGTCAGGGCAGAAGCTCCTACAATGAGCAGTTCTTC,CATSQGRSSYNEQFF
TRBV6-5,NA,TRBJ2-7,NA,TGTGCCAGCAGGGGTACTTACGAGCAGTACTTC,CASRGTYEQYF
TRBV7-3,few,TRBJ2-7,TRBD2,TGTGCCAGCAGCGCTCAAGCGGGAGCAACCTACGAGCAGTACTTC,CASSAQAGATYEQYF
TRBV12-3/TRBV12-4,many,TRBJ2-1,NA,TGTGCCAGCAGTCGTGGCGATGAGCAGTTCTTC,CASSRGDEQFF
TRBV19,NA,TRBJ1-1,NA,TGTGCCAGTAGTCCTGCGAGGGCGACTGAAGCTTTCTTT,CASSPARATEAFF
TRBV7-9,NA,TRBJ1-5,TRBD1,TGTGCCAGCAGCTTCACAGGGGGCCGTGATCAGCCCCAGCATTTT,CASSFTGGRDQPQHF
TRBV6-1,few,TRBJ2-3,TRBD2,TGTGCCAGCAGTCCAGCGGGAGGAAGCACAGATACGCAGTATTTT,CASSPAGGSTDTQYF
TRBV7-9,NA,TRBJ1-2,NA,TGTGCCAGCAGCTCCTCAAGTACGGACGGGAACTATGGCTACACCTTC,CASSSSSTDGNYGYTF
TRBV24-1,NA,TRBJ2-1,TRBD2,TGTGCCACCAGTGATCGAGCGGGAGGGCATATCGGGCAGTTCTTC,CATSDRAGGHIGQFF
TRBV19,NA,TRBJ1-1,NA,TGTGCCAGTAGTTCGTCGCACAGAGCTTACACTGAAGCTTTCTTT,CASSSSHRAYTEAFF
TRBV7-9,NA,TRBJ2-3,NA,TGTGCCAGCAGCCCCAAGGGGACAGATACGCAGTATTTT,CASSPKGTDTQYF
TRBV9,NA,TRBJ1-6,NA,TGTGCCAGCAGCGGAGTCCCGTACCAAACTAATTCACCCCTCCACTTT,CASSGVPYQTNSPLHF